This passage covers 14 T cell receptor beta chains from one sample sequenced in a study of naive and memory T cell subsets. An equimolar mix of two oligonucleotides served as the beta constant-region primer for TRBC1 and TRBC2. Using its own MiXCR run on the UMI-ligation and nested PCR reads, TCRdb lists one record per CDR3 protein. The data contain tens of thousands of distinct CDR3 sequences, around 13% of them seen just once; the ten biggest clones take up 0.9% to 0.95%. The sequencing input was central memory CD4+ T cells from blood. These receptors were obtained from a human donor in good health.

V gene TRBV7-3 combines with J gene TRBJ2-3, with D possibly TRBD2 on 6 matching bases. The CDR3 consists of 14 residues. Germline V CDR1 and CDR2: SGHTA, FQGTGA. With 2 bases removed from V and 2 bases from J, the gap between germline ends came to 8 bases. The CDR3 sequence is CASSLGGDTDTQYF. Here the CDR3 DNA reads TGTGCCAGCAGCTTAGGAGGGGACACAGATACGCAGTATTTT.

In this sample, this clonotype turned up many times. J is TRBJ1-5 and V is TRBV5-5; TRBD1 agrees at 8 bases. CDR1 and CDR2 from the germline V gene are SGHKS and YYEKEE (reference sequence). This CDR3 spans 13 amino acids. Trimming cost V 4 bases and J 4 bases; bases outside gene matches: 1. The CDR3 nucleotides read TGTGCCAGCAGCCGGACAGGGAATCAGCCCCAGCATTTT. This translates into CASSRTGNQPQHF.

There are a few counts of this clonotype. V is TRBV7-2 and J is TRBJ2-7; possibly TRBD1 or TRBD2 for D (5 bases each). Germline loops: CDR1 SGHTA, CDR2 FQGNSA. CDR3 size: 17 residues. The V and J ends lost 4 bases and 2 bases respectively, with 21 bases between them. CDR3 DNA: TGTGCCAGCAGCTCAGAGGGGAGCAGGGAATTCCCCTACGAGCAGTACTTC. Translated, it gives CASSSEGSREFPYEQYF.

This sequence joins TRBV3-1 and TRBJ1-1, with TRBD1 as a possible D gene (6 bases). The length of the CDR3 is 14 residues. From germline, CDR1 is LGHDT and CDR2 YNNKEL (reference sequence). Trimming took off 3 bases at V and 4 bases at J, with 12 bases between the two ends. The CDR3 DNA reads TGTGCCAGCAGCCACTACAGGGATATCACTGAAGCTTTCTTT. Translation: CASSHYRDITEAFF.

This clonotype has at least ten counts. This sequence joins TRBV6-1 and TRBJ1-1; D may be TRBD1 (6 bases). This CDR3 has 16 amino acids. Between the trimmed V and J ends, which lost 5 bases and 1 base, there was a span of 17 bases. Germline CDR1 is MNHNS and CDR2 is SASEGT. CDR3 in DNA: TGTGCCAGCAGTCCCCGGACAGTCCACGAGAACACTGAAGCTTTCTTT. This sequence encodes CASSPRTVHENTEAFF.

This clonotype was counted many times. The chain is built from TRBV3-1 and TRBJ2-2; D is possibly TRBD1 (5 bases). Trimming left V 0 bases short and J 6 bases short, with 5 bases between. Germline V gene data show CDR1 as LGHDT and CDR2 as YNNKEL (reference sequence). The CDR3 consists of 13 residues. The CDR3: CASSQEQAGELFF. CDR3 in DNA: TGTGCCAGCAGCCAAGAACAGGCCGGGGAGCTGTTTTTT.

This clonotype was counted many times. In nucleotides, the CDR3 is TGTGCCATCAGTGCGACTAGCGGGAGGGTTGAGCAGTACTTC. Its translation is CAISATSGRVEQYF. The gene calls are TRBV10-3 and TRBJ2-7, with 14 nucleotides matching TRBD2. The CDR3 runs 14 residues. Germline loops: CDR1 ENHRY, CDR2 SYGVKD. V lost 4 bases and J lost 7; bases outside the gene matches: 3.

This clonotype has only a few counts. V is TRBV12-5 and J is TRBJ2-5; 8 bases fit TRBD1. In germline, CDR1 is LGHNT, CDR2 FRNRAP. The ends lost 6 bases at V and 3 bases at J; junction bases unmatched: 3. The CDR3 totals 13 residues. CDR3 region: CASGQDREETQYF. Here the CDR3 DNA reads TGTGCTAGTGGCCAGGACAGGGAAGAGACCCAGTACTTC. The full variable domain, with the rest looked up from reference TRBV12-5 and TRBJ2-5, is DARVTQTPRHKVTEMGQEVTMRCQPILGHNTVFWYRQTMMQGLELLAYFRNRAPLDDSGMPKDRFSAEMPDATLATLKIQPSEPRDSAVYFCASGQDREETQYFGPGTRLLVL.

This clonotype was detected only a few times. The chain joins TRBV20-1 to TRBJ2-1; D unclear. Germline loops: CDR1 DFQATT, CDR2 SNEGSKA (reference sequence). This CDR3 has 14 residues. V dropped 3 bases and J dropped 8 bases, with 17 bases sitting between them. The CDR3 region is CSASSVSAFDEQFF. In DNA form, the CDR3 reads TGCAGTGCTAGCTCCGTTTCGGCCTTCGATGAGCAGTTCTTC.

The rearrangement uses TRBV10-1 and TRBJ2-1, with unresolved D. Trimming pared 0 bases from V and 8 bases from J, leaving 5 bases between. This CDR3 comprises 12 residues. Germline lookup yields CDR1 WNHNN and CDR2 SYGVQD (reference sequence). CDR3 DNA sequence: TGCGCCAGCAGTGAGTCGGTATATGAGCAGTTCTTC. This encodes CASSESVYEQFF.

The V call is TRBV12-3 or TRBV12-4, the J call TRBJ1-4, with unresolved D. Trimming left V 1 base short and J 0 bases short, with 6 bases between. This CDR3 is built from 15 residues. The CDR3 protein is CASSLVGSTNEKLFF. The CDR3 DNA follows: TGTGCCAGCAGTTTAGTGGGATCAACTAATGAAAAACTGTTTTTT.

This sequence joins TRBV20-1 and TRBJ1-1; 10 bases line up with TRBD1. CDR3 length equals 13 residues. The trim removed 5 bases at V and 4 bases at J, leaving 4 bases unmatched. Germline V gene lookup returns CDR1 DFQATT and CDR2 SNEGSKA (reference sequence). The CDR3: CSAGDRGRTEAFF. In nucleotides, the CDR3 is TGCAGTGCTGGGGACAGGGGACGCACTGAAGCTTTCTTT.

The gene calls are TRBV18 and TRBJ1-2; D is unclear. Germline loops: CDR1 KGHSH, CDR2 LQKENI. V was shortened by 0 bases and J by 10 bases, with 15 bases between the two germline ends. The CDR3 sequence is 14 residues long. The CDR3 DNA sequence: TGTGCCAGCTCACCACCGGAAGAACTCGGGGTCTACACCTTC. This encodes CASSPPEELGVYTF.

This clonotype was detected ten times or more. The chain links TRBV6-1 to TRBJ2-3; D tentatively fits TRBD1 or TRBD2 (5 bases each). Germline CDR1 and CDR2: MNHNS and SASEGT. With 1 base removed from V and 3 bases from J, the gap between germline ends came to 8 bases. The CDR3 is 14 amino acids. This CDR3 reads CASSEGDRTDTQYF. The CDR3 bases are TGTGCCAGCAGTGAAGGGGACCGGACAGATACGCAGTATTTT.